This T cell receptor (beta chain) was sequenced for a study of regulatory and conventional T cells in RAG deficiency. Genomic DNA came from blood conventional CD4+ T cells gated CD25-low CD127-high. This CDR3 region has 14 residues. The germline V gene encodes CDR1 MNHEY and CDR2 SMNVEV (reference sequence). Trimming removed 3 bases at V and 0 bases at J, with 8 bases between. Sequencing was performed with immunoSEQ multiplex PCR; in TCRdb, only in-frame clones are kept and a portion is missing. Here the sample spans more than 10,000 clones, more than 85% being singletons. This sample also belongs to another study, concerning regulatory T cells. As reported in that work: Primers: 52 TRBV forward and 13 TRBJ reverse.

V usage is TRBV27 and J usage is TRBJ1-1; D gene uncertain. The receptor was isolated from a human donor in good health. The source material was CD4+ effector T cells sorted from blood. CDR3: CASSFSRLNTEAFF. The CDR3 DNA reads TGTGCCAGCAGTTTTTCGAGGCTGAACACTGAAGCTTTCTTT.